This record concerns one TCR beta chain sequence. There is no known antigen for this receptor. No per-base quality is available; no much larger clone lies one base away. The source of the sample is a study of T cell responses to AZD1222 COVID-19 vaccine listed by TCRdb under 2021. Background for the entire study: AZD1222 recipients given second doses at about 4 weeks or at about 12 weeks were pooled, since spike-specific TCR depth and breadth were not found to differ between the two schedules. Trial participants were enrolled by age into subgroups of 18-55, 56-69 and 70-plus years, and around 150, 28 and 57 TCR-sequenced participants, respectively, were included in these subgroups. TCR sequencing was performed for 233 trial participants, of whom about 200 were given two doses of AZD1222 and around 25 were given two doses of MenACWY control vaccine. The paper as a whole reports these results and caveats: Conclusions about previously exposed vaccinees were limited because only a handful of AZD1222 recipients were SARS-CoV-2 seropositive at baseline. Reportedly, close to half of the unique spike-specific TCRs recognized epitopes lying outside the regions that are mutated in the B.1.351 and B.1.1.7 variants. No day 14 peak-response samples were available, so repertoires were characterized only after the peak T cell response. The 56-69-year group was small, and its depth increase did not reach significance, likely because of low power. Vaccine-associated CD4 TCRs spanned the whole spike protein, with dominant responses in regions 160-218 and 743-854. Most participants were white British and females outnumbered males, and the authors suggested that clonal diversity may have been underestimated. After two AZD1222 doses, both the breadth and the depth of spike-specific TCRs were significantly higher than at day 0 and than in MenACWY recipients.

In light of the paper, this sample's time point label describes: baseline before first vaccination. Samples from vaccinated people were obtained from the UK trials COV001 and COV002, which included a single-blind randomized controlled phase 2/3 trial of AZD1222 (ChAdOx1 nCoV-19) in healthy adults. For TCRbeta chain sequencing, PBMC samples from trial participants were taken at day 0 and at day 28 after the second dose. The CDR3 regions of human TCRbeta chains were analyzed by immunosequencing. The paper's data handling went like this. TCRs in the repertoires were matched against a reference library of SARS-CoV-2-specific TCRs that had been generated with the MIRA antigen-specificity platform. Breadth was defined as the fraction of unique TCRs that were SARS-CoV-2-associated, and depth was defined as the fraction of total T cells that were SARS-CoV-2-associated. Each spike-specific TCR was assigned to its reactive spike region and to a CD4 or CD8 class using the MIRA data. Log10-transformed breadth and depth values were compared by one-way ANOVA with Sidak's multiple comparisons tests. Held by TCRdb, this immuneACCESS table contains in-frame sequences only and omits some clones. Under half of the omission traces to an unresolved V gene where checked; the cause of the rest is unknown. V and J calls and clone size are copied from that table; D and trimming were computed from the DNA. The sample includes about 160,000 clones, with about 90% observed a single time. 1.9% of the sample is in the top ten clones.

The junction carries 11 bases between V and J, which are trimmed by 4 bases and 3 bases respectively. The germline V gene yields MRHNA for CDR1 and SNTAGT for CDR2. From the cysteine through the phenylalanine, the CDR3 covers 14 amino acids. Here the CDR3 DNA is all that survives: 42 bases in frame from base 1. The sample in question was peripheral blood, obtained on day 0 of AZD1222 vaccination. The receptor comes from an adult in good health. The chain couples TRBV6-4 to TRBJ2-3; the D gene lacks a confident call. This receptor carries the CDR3 CASSGVAGTDTQYF. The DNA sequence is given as TGTGCCAGCAGTGGTGTGGCTGGGACAGATACGCAGTATTTT.